The rows below give T cell receptor beta chains drawn from one sample of a study of beta chain features in type 1 diabetes. TCRdb's copy holds only in-frame clones and misses some; the assay was immunoSEQ multiplex PCR. The table shows some 160,000 clones, with 6.5% to 10% occurring only once. Material: central memory CD4+ T cells from blood. The receptors were sampled from a woman aged 18-29 years with type 1 diabetes. Both conserved end residues are part of each CDR3. The D gene is left open where the match is weak. Part of the rows lack a size; the others show once, few, many or a class for expanded clones.

CDR3aa | CDR3nt | j_gene | d_gene | abundance | v_gene
CSVETGTSGLNEQFF | TGCAGCGTCGAGACCGGGACTAGCGGGCTCAATGAGCAGTTCTTC | TRBJ2-1 | TRBD2 | few | TRBV29-1
CASRLGTGHYGYTF | TGCGCCAGCAGATTAGGGACAGGACACTATGGCTACACCTTC | TRBJ1-2 | TRBD1 | few | TRBV5-1
CASSQSYPSGGASDTQYF | TGCGCCAGCAGCCAATCTTATCCTAGCGGGGGGGCCTCAGATACGCAGTATTTT | TRBJ2-3 | TRBD2 | NA | TRBV4-3
CASSEGKSKAFF | TGTGCCAGCAGTGAAGGAAAGAGCAAGGCTTTCTTT | TRBJ1-1 | NA | NA | TRBV2
CASSRTGIGTGELFF | TGTGCCAGCAGCCGTACAGGGATCGGCACCGGGGAGCTGTTTTTT | TRBJ2-2 | NA | few | TRBV5-6
CASSLAQLGEQFF | TGTGCCAGCAGCTTAGCGCAACTCGGTGAGCAGTTCTTC | TRBJ2-1 | NA | NA | TRBV7-7
CASSYEAMNTEAFF | TGTGCCAGCAGTTACGAGGCCATGAACACTGAAGCTTTCTTT | TRBJ1-1 | NA | few | TRBV6-5
CARYSGANVLTF | TGCGCCAGGTACTCTGGGGCCAACGTCCTGACTTTC | TRBJ2-6 | NA | few | TRBV4-3
CASSLGSGSLEQYF | TGTGCCAGCAGCTTAGGGAGCGGGAGTCTGGAGCAGTACTTC | TRBJ2-7 | TRBD2 | NA | TRBV7-2
CETQAPNWKNIQYF | TGTGAGACGCAGGCACCTAATTGGAAAAACATTCAGTACTTC | TRBJ2-4 | NA | NA | TRBV21-1
CASSLSGGESQPQHF | TGTGCCAGCAGCTTATCAGGGGGCGAGAGTCAGCCCCAGCATTTT | TRBJ1-5 | TRBD1 | few | TRBV7-9
CASSFLNREYEQYF | TGTGCCAGCAGTTTTTTAAACAGGGAGTACGAGCAGTACTTC | TRBJ2-7 | NA | NA | TRBV28
CASSLQGSGELFF | TGCGCCAGCAGCTTACAGGGATCCGGGGAGCTGTTTTTT | TRBJ2-2 | NA | NA | TRBV4-1
CASSVTSGTGETEAFF | TGTGCCAGCAGTGTTACCTCCGGGACAGGGGAGACTGAAGCTTTCTTT | TRBJ1-1 | TRBD1 | few | TRBV25-1
CASSFTSGEGETQYF | TGCGCCAGCAGCTTCACTAGCGGAGAGGGGGAGACCCAGTACTTC | TRBJ2-5 | TRBD2 | NA | TRBV4-3
CASSPMGLAGEQFF | TGTGCCAGCTCACCAATGGGACTAGCCGGTGAGCAGTTCTTC | TRBJ2-1 | TRBD2 | NA | TRBV18
CASSIQANHGYTF | TGTGCCAGCAGCATACAGGCTAACCATGGCTACACCTTC | TRBJ1-2 | NA | NA | TRBV5-4
CAWEPSAIYNEQFF | TGTGCCTGGGAGCCTAGCGCTATATACAATGAGCAGTTCTTC | TRBJ2-1 | NA | NA | TRBV30
CAWSPTSNQPQHF | TGTGCCTGGAGTCCTACGTCGAATCAGCCCCAGCATTTT | TRBJ1-5 | NA | NA | TRBV30
CAPSPGVTEAFF | TGTGCCCCAAGTCCCGGGGTGACTGAAGCTTTCTTT | TRBJ1-1 | NA | NA | TRBV10-3
CASSIGQLYSNQPQHF | TGTGCCAGTAGTATAGGACAGCTTTATAGCAATCAGCCCCAGCATTTT | TRBJ1-5 | NA | NA | TRBV19
CASSLLEAYNEQFF | TGCGCCAGCAGCTTGTTGGAGGCGTACAATGAGCAGTTCTTC | TRBJ2-1 | NA | few | TRBV5-1
CASAKGSDTQYF | TGTGCCAGCGCAAAGGGGTCAGATACGCAGTATTTT | TRBJ2-3 | NA | few | TRBV6-6
CASSLTAFSNQPQHF | TGTGCCAGCAGCTTGACAGCTTTTAGCAATCAGCCCCAGCATTTT | TRBJ1-5 | NA | many | TRBV7-2
CASSRDLATPYNEQFF | TGTGCCAGCAGCCGAGACTTGGCGACCCCCTACAATGAGCAGTTCTTC | TRBJ2-1 | NA | few | TRBV11-2
CASSLQGTSGAGDTQYF | TGCGCCAGCAGCTTACAGGGGACTAGCGGGGCCGGAGATACGCAGTATTTT | TRBJ2-3 | TRBD2 | NA | TRBV5-1